One sample yielded the 25 T cell receptor beta chains listed below, sequenced in a study of Graves' ophthalmopathy and Graves' hyperthyroidism (dated by TCRdb to the late 2010s). The sequencing machine was an Illumina HiSeq 2000. For repertoire sequencing, TCR beta CDR3 regions were amplified from RNA transcripts. A first-round RT-PCR used HTBI primers with the Qiagen OneStep RT-PCR kit, followed by a second-round multiplex PCR, size selection and purification. TCRdb ran its own pipeline on the public reads, namely fastp trimming at Q25 and MiXCR clone calling, and kept in-frame beta chains. Each entry is one CDR3 protein sequence, shown with its most common DNA and genes. In all, the sample holds roughly 220,000 distinct CDR3 sequences, and about 46% of those were seen once. About half of the sample is in the top ten clones. Specimen: peripheral blood. Receptor source: an adult man with Graves' ophthalmopathy.

Regarding this clonotype: At one end, the junction sequence differs from germline, possibly due to a read error. The genes are TRBV11-2 and TRBJ2-2; possible D gene TRBD1, 5 bases. This CDR3 region has 18 residues. Germline-derived CDR1 and CDR2 are SGHAT and FQNNGV. As DNA, the CDR3 is TGTGCCAGCAACTTAGATTTTTTTGGACACACGAACACCGGGGAGCTGTTTTTT. It translates to CASNLDFFGHTNTGELFF.

The chain uses TRBV7-9 and TRBJ2-7; TRBD2 matches 11 bases. This CDR3 comprises 15 residues. V lost 5 bases, J lost 5 bases, and 8 bases stayed unmatched. CDR1 SEHNR and CDR2 FQNEAQ come from the germline V gene (reference sequence). This CDR3 reads CASSRTSGSGNEQYF. CDR3 nucleotides: TGTGCCAGCAGCAGAACTAGCGGGAGTGGGAACGAGCAGTACTTC.

The chain combines TRBV12-5 with TRBJ1-2; D not resolved. The CDR3 has 10 residues. Per the germline V gene, CDR1 is LGHNT and CDR2 is FRNRAP. CDR3 residues: CASRGYGYTF. The DNA of the CDR3 is TGTGCCAGCCGGGGTTATGGCTACACCTTC. The full variable domain, rest sourced from reference TRBV12-5 and TRBJ1-2, is DARVTQTPRHKVTEMGQEVTMRCQPILGHNTVFWYRQTMMQGLELLAYFRNRAPLDDSGMPKDRFSAEMPDATLATLKIQPSEPRDSAVYFCASRGYGYTFGSGTRLTVV.

This clonotype was picked up a small number of times. The chain employs TRBV2 and TRBJ1-1, with D possibly TRBD1 on 6 matching bases. Germline CDR1 and CDR2: SNHLY and FYNNEI. V was trimmed by 6 bases and J by 7 bases, leaving 9 bases between them. The CDR3 sequence is 11 residues long. The CDR3 DNA reads as TGTGCCAGCAGGTTGACAGGTGAAGCTTTCTTT. It encodes CASRLTGEAFF.

With regard to this clonotype: An end of the junction does not agree with germline; a read error may underlie this. V is TRBV10-3 and J is TRBJ1-2, with TRBD1 matching 9 bases. Germline-derived CDR1 and CDR2 are ENHRY and SYGVKD. The CDR3 length is 15 residues. In DNA form, the CDR3 reads TGTGCCAGCAGTTCCCTAGACAGGGGGGCCTATGGCTACACCTTC. This translates into CASSSLDRGAYGYTF.

This clonotype was counted a few times. In DNA form, the CDR3 reads TGTGCCAGCAGTCCATCTACTTGGACAGGGGCTGAAGCTTTCTTT. This encodes CASSPSTWTGAEAFF. This rearrangement joins TRBV11-2 to TRBJ1-1; 9 bases align to TRBD1. V gave up 6 bases and J gave up 6 bases; unmatched junction bases: 11. The CDR3 length is 15 residues. Germline CDR1 SGHAT, CDR2 FQNNGV.

This clonotype was found many times. The J gene is TRBJ1-1, the V gene TRBV29-1, with D maybe TRBD1 (5 bases). In germline, CDR1 is SQVTM, CDR2 ANQGSEA. V was clipped by 8 bases and J by 3 bases, with 13 bases between them. The CDR3 consists of 12 residues. The chain's CDR3 is CSWGMWDTEAFF. In DNA, the CDR3 is TGCAGCTGGGGGATGTGGGACACTGAAGCTTTCTTT.

The V gene is TRBV24-1, the J gene TRBJ1-5; the D gene is possibly TRBD1 (6 bases). The CDR3 covers 18 residues. V lost 2 bases and J lost 3, with 19 bases in between. In germline, CDR1 is KGHDR, CDR2 SFDVKD. The CDR3 DNA follows: TGTGCCACCAGTGATTCGTATGGTAAGGGACACTTCAATCAGCCCCAGCATTTT. Protein product: CATSDSYGKGHFNQPQHF.

This clonotype showed up just a few times. The chain employs TRBV10-2 and TRBJ2-7; D remains unclear. V was pared by 0 bases and J by 0 bases, with 6 bases between. CDR1 is WSHSY, CDR2 SAAADI, per germline. The CDR3 runs to 14 residues. DNA for the CDR3: TGCGCCAGCAGTGAGTCGGGCATCTCCTACGAGCAGTACTTC. Its translation is CASSESGISYEQYF.

The V gene is TRBV15, the J gene TRBJ2-7; a possible D gene is TRBD1 (6 bases). Trimming left V 0 bases short and J 6 bases short, with 9 bases between. Germline CDR1 and CDR2: LNHNV and YYDKDF (reference sequence). This CDR3 is 13 amino acids long. The CDR3 sequence is CATSRDTGSEQYF. The CDR3 DNA is TGTGCCACCAGCAGAGATACAGGGAGCGAGCAGTACTTC.

This rearrangement joins TRBV29-1 to TRBJ1-2, with D unclear. CDR1 and CDR2 (germline): SQVTM, ANQGSEA. This CDR3 is built from 12 residues. The germline V and J ends were trimmed by 2 bases and 4 bases, with 8 bases remaining between them. CDR3 sequence: CSVETVVYGYTF. CDR3 nucleotide sequence: TGCAGCGTTGAAACAGTGGTCTATGGCTACACCTTC.

This clonotype was seen a single time. As DNA, the CDR3 is TGTGCCAGCAGTTACGGGTCCAAAGGGGCTTTCTTT. Its protein is CASSYGSKGAFF. This rearrangement joins TRBV6-2 or TRBV6-3 to TRBJ1-1; D unclear. CDR3 length: 12 amino acids. Trimming left V 2 bases short and J 11 bases short, with 12 bases between. CDR1 and CDR2 (germline): MNHEY, SVGEGT.

This rearrangement joins TRBV20-1 to TRBJ1-1; D gene uncertain. The V gene lost 6 bases and the J gene lost 1 base, with 9 bases spanning the gap. The germline gives CDR1 DFQATT, CDR2 SNEGSKA (reference sequence). CDR3 length: 12 residues. The CDR3 sequence is CSARSTNTEAFF. The CDR3 coding sequence is TGCAGTGCAAGGAGCACGAACACTGAAGCTTTCTTT.

The CDR3 spells CASGGRGDPATNEKLFF. CDR3 nucleotides: TGTGCCAGCGGAGGACGGGGGGACCCTGCAACTAATGAAAAACTGTTTTTT. This sequence joins TRBV2 and TRBJ1-4; D is perhaps TRBD1 (5 bases). The CDR3 is 17 amino acids. V lost 8 bases and J 0 bases, leaving 19 bases between the germline ends. Looked up from germline, CDR1 is SNHLY and CDR2 is FYNNEI.

This chain connects TRBV10-2 to TRBJ1-5; 9 positions match TRBD1. Looked up from germline, CDR1 is WSHSY and CDR2 is SAAADI. Trimming removed 4 bases from V and 3 bases from J; junction bases left unmatched: 4. The length of the CDR3 is 15 residues. The CDR3 sequence is CASSVGQGVNQPQHF. The CDR3 nucleotides are TGCGCCAGCAGTGTGGGACAGGGTGTCAATCAGCCCCAGCATTTT.

The V gene is TRBV30, the J gene TRBJ1-5; the D is unclear. V was pared by 2 bases and J by 4 bases, with 9 bases between. The CDR3 sequence is 13 residues long. Germline values: CDR1 GTSNPN, CDR2 SVGIG (reference sequence). CDR3 nucleotide sequence: TGTGCCTGGAGTTTGACGGGAAATCAGCCCCAGCATTTT. The encoded protein is CAWSLTGNQPQHF.

V usage is TRBV24-1 and J usage is TRBJ1-4; no clear D gene. The V gene lost 0 bases and the J gene lost 6 bases, with 16 bases spanning the gap. The CDR3 extends over 17 amino acids. Germline CDR1 reads KGHDR; CDR2 reads SFDVKD. DNA of the CDR3: TGTGCCACCAGTGATTTGGACGACCACAATGGGGATGAAAAACTGTTTTTT. It encodes CATSDLDDHNGDEKLFF.

This clonotype was counted many times. The chain has TRBV12-3 or TRBV12-4 and TRBJ1-1; D is uncertain. The V end lost 6 bases, the J end lost 2 bases, and 10 bases lay between the germline ends. The CDR3 has 13 amino acids. The CDR3 sequence is CASRPDGNTEAFF. As DNA, the CDR3 is TGTGCCAGCAGACCCGACGGTAACACTGAAGCTTTCTTT.

The J gene is TRBJ2-7, the V gene TRBV19; 10 positions match TRBD1. Per the germline V gene, CDR1 is LNHDA and CDR2 is SQIVND (reference sequence). The CDR3 is 14 amino acids. V dropped 6 bases and J dropped 3; count of bases not matched to a gene: 5. CDR3 in DNA: TGTGCCAGTAGGGGACAGGGGATCGACTACGAGCAGTACTTC. The encoded protein is CASRGQGIDYEQYF.

The rearrangement joins TRBV12-3 or TRBV12-4 to TRBJ1-3; a possible D gene is TRBD1 (5 bases). V was trimmed by 3 bases and J by 8 bases, leaving 8 bases between them. The CDR3 runs to 12 residues. The CDR3, as DNA: TGTGCCAGCAGTTTCCCGACAGACACCATATATTTT. It codes for CASSFPTDTIYF.

This clonotype was seen just once. This sequence joins TRBV12-3 or TRBV12-4 and TRBJ1-2; a weak D match, TRBD1 (5 bases). Trimming pared 1 base from V and 5 bases from J, leaving 14 bases between. The CDR3 has 15 amino acids. The CDR3 region has the DNA TGTGCCAGCAGTTTAGTTCTGCAGGGCCTATATGGCTACACCTTC. This encodes CASSLVLQGLYGYTF.

This clonotype appeared a few times. The chain recombines TRBV10-1 with TRBJ1-2; 9 bases line up with TRBD1. The germline gives CDR1 WNHNN, CDR2 SYGVQD (reference sequence). V shed 6 bases, J shed 6 bases, and the junction held 8 bases outside the gene matches. The CDR3 runs 14 residues. This CDR3 is CASSPETGGHGYTF. For the CDR3, the DNA is TGCGCCAGCAGCCCCGAGACAGGGGGACATGGCTACACCTTC.

This clonotype occurred a few times. This chain connects TRBV4-1 to TRBJ2-7; 8 bases agree with TRBD1. The CDR3 covers 14 residues. Trimming took 1 base from V and 5 from J; bases not matched to a gene: 4. Per the germline V gene, CDR1 is MGHRA and CDR2 is YSYEKL. The CDR3 DNA is TGCGCCAGCAGCCAAGGTCAGGGGGCCGACGAGCAGTACTTC. This encodes CASSQGQGADEQYF.

The chain combines TRBV5-1 with TRBJ2-2; 7 bases line up with TRBD1. This CDR3 region has 15 residues. Germline V lookup: CDR1 SGHRS, CDR2 YFSETQ. V dropped 4 bases and J dropped 4; count of bases not matched to a gene: 7. As DNA, the CDR3 is TGCGCCAGCAGCCCCCGGGGACAGTTCACCGGGGAGCTGTTTTTT. It translates to CASSPRGQFTGELFF.

This clonotype came up a few times. The V and J genes are TRBV10-2 and TRBJ1-1; no clear D gene. The CDR3 consists of 14 residues. V lost 0 bases and J lost 5, with 10 bases in between. Per the germline V gene, CDR1 is WSHSY and CDR2 is SAAADI. The CDR3: CASSESGGETEAFF. The CDR3 bases are TGCGCCAGCAGTGAGTCAGGTGGGGAGACTGAAGCTTTCTTT.